This is a list of T cell receptor beta chains from one sample in a study. TCRdb reprocessed the 5' RACE reads with MiXCR, giving one entry per CDR3 protein. There are nearly 55,000 distinct CDR3 sequences in the sample; roughly 17% occur only once, and around 2.3% lies in the top ten. Material: naive CD4+ T cells sorted from blood. The source is a female donor with breast cancer. Both conserved end residues are part of each CDR3. The D gene is left open where the match is weak. Only part of the rows carry a size: once, few, many, or a class if the clone is expanded.

TRBD1,TRBV9,TRBJ1-2,many,TGTGCCAGCAGCGTAGATGGACAGGGGACCTATGGCTACACCTTC,CASSVDGQGTYGYTF
TRBD1,TRBV6-5,TRBJ2-7,many,TGTGCCAGCAGTCGGGACAGGGGGTCGGACGAGCAGTACTTC,CASSRDRGSDEQYF
TRBD2,TRBV20-1,TRBJ2-1,.,TGCAGTGCTAGTTCCTATGGACTAGCGTCCTACAATGAGCAGTTCTTC,CSASSYGLASYNEQFF
.,TRBV7-9,TRBJ2-5,few,TGTGCCAGCAGCTTAAAAGGCGGGCAAGAGACCCAGTACTTC,CASSLKGGQETQYF
.,TRBV7-2,TRBJ2-3,many,TGTGCCAGCAGCTTTACTCCCGGCCCCACAGATACGCAGTATTTT,CASSFTPGPTDTQYF
.,TRBV5-5,TRBJ1-5,.,TGTGCCAGCAGCTTCCAAGGACTAGCCGCAGATACGCAGCATTTT,CASSFQGLAADTQHF
.,TRBV20-1,TRBJ2-3,.,TGCAGCCTCAAACAGGGAAGCACAGATACGCAGTATTTT,CSLKQGSTDTQYF
.,TRBV25-1,TRBJ1-5,few,TGTGCCAGCAGTGAAAGGACAGGCAATCAGCCCCAGCATTTT,CASSERTGNQPQHF
TRBD1,TRBV5-1,TRBJ2-7,medium-sized,TGCGCCAGCAGTCTGATCGGACAGGGGAGTCTGTACGAGCAGTACTTC,CASSLIGQGSLYEQYF
TRBD2,TRBV12-3/TRBV12-4,TRBJ2-1,.,TGTGCCAGCATACGGACTAGTTCAAATGGGCAGTTCTTC,CASIRTSSNGQFF
TRBD1,TRBV7-9,TRBJ1-3,few,TGTGCCAGCAGCTACAGGGGGCGAGAAAACACCATATATTTT,CASSYRGRENTIYF
TRBD1,TRBV20-1,TRBJ2-2,few,TGCAGTGCTAGAGATCCCAGGACAGGGTCCGGGGAGCTGTTTTTT,CSARDPRTGSGELFF
.,TRBV5-1,TRBJ2-5,few,TGCGCCAGCAGCTCATGGGGGCCCCAAGAGACCCAGTACTTC,CASSSWGPQETQYF
TRBD2,TRBV27,TRBJ2-1,many,TGTGCCAGCAGTCTGAGGACTAGCGGGAGAGGGAATGAGCAGTTCTTC,CASSLRTSGRGNEQFF
TRBD2,TRBV20-1,TRBJ2-5,few,TGCAGTGCGACCCGGATCGGGGGGAGGGAGGCCCAGTACTTC,CSATRIGGREAQYF
.,TRBV28,TRBJ1-1,few,TGTGCCAGCAGCATCCCTATGAACACTGAAGCTTTCTTT,CASSIPMNTEAFF
.,TRBV3-2,TRBJ2-7,few,TGTGCCAGCAGCCTCAGACTAGTCTCCGAGCAGTACTTC,CASSLRLVSEQYF
.,TRBV5-1,TRBJ2-1,many,TGCGCCAGCCGACCCAGGCAGGTTTCATACAATGAGCAGTTCTTC,CASRPRQVSYNEQFF
.,TRBV5-1,TRBJ2-1,.,TGCGCCAGCAGAGAGGGGGACTACAATGAGCAGTTCTTC,CASREGDYNEQFF
.,TRBV7-8,TRBJ2-7,many,TGTGCCAGCAGCTCCACAAGGTCCTACGAGCAGTACTTC,CASSSTRSYEQYF